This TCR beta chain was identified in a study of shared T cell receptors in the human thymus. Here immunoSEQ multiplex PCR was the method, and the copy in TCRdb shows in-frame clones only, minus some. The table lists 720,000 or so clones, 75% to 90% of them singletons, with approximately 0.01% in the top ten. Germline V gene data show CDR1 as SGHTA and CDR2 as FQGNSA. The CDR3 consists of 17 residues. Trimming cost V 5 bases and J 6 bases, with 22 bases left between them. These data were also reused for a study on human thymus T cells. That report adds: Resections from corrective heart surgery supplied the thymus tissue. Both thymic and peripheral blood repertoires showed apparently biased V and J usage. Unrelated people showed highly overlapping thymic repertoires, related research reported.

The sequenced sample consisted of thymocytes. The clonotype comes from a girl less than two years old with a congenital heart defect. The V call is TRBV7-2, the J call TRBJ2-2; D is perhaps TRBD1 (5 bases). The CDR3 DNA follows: TGTGCCAGCAGCCTACGAACCTCAACAGGTCGCGCCGGGGAGCTGTTTTTT. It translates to CASSLRTSTGRAGELFF.